Listed below are T cell receptor beta chains from one sample, sequenced in a study of cytomegalovirus exposure and HLA in healthy donors. TCRdb's table, derived via immunoSEQ multiplex PCR, lists solely in-frame clones and lacks some. The data hold more than 100,000 clones, with 79% observed a single time. Sequenced: PBMCs. The receptors here all came from a male donor in good health and CMV-seronegative. The CDR3 runs from the conserved cysteine through the conserved F or W. A D gene is named only where the DNA matches it firmly. A clone size is listed for some rows: how often the clone was seen (once, few, many), or a class if it is expanded.

d_gene: .
v_gene: TRBV10-1
abundance: .
j_gene: TRBJ1-2
CDR3aa: CASSPGQSYGYTF
CDR3nt: TGCGCCAGCAGCCCCGGACAGTCTTATGGCTACACCTTC

d_gene: TRBD2
v_gene: TRBV14
abundance: .
j_gene: TRBJ2-7
CDR3aa: CASSHDSGGFDEQYF
CDR3nt: TGTGCCAGCAGCCACGATAGCGGGGGATTCGACGAGCAGTACTTC

d_gene: .
v_gene: TRBV6-1
abundance: .
j_gene: TRBJ2-7
CDR3aa: CASVSGYEQYF
CDR3nt: TGTGCCAGCGTAAGCGGCTACGAGCAGTACTTC

d_gene: TRBD1
v_gene: TRBV6-6
abundance: .
j_gene: TRBJ1-2
CDR3aa: CASSWGQDGGYTF
CDR3nt: TGTGCCAGCAGTTGGGGACAGGACGGCGGCTACACCTTC

d_gene: TRBD1
v_gene: TRBV19
abundance: once
j_gene: TRBJ1-5
CDR3aa: CASSIYRDRGQPQHF
CDR3nt: TGTGCCAGTAGTATTTACCGGGACAGGGGTCAGCCCCAGCATTTT

d_gene: .
v_gene: TRBV19
abundance: once
j_gene: TRBJ2-3
CDR3aa: CASGGSSTDTQYF
CDR3nt: TGTGCCAGTGGGGGGTCTAGCACAGATACGCAGTATTTT

d_gene: .
v_gene: TRBV29-1
abundance: once
j_gene: TRBJ2-3
CDR3aa: CSVEPGGTDTQYF
CDR3nt: TGCAGCGTTGAACCCGGGGGCACAGATACGCAGTATTTT

d_gene: TRBD1
v_gene: TRBV7-2
abundance: once
j_gene: TRBJ1-2
CDR3aa: CASSSGTGRAYTF
CDR3nt: TGTGCCAGCAGCTCCGGGACAGGGAGGGCCTACACCTTC

d_gene: .
v_gene: TRBV2
abundance: .
j_gene: TRBJ2-5
CDR3aa: CASSSESQETQYF
CDR3nt: TGTGCCAGCTCGTCGGAGTCCCAAGAGACCCAGTACTTC

d_gene: .
v_gene: TRBV30
abundance: once
j_gene: TRBJ2-1
CDR3aa: CAWTADFFEQFF
CDR3nt: TGTGCCTGGACGGCGGACTTTTTCGAGCAGTTCTTC

d_gene: TRBD2
v_gene: TRBV6-5
abundance: once
j_gene: TRBJ2-5
CDR3aa: CASSYVGGAGETQYF
CDR3nt: TGTGCCAGCAGTTACGTCGGGGGGGCCGGGGAGACCCAGTACTTC

d_gene: .
v_gene: TRBV6-4
abundance: .
j_gene: TRBJ2-2
CDR3aa: CASSDGQNTGELFF
CDR3nt: TGTGCCAGCAGTGACGGCCAGAACACCGGGGAGCTGTTTTTT

d_gene: .
v_gene: TRBV5-4
abundance: .
j_gene: TRBJ1-1
CDR3aa: CASSLGDLAGTEAFF
CDR3nt: TGTGCCAGCAGCTTGGGAGACCTGGCGGGCACTGAAGCTTTCTTT

d_gene: .
v_gene: TRBV7-2
abundance: .
j_gene: TRBJ2-3
CDR3aa: CASSLFRADTQYF
CDR3nt: TGTGCCAGCAGCTTATTCCGGGCAGATACGCAGTATTTT

d_gene: TRBD1
v_gene: TRBV7-2
abundance: .
j_gene: TRBJ1-4
CDR3aa: CASSLVGQGREKLFF
CDR3nt: TGTGCCAGCAGCTTAGTAGGACAGGGGAGAGAAAAACTGTTTTTT

d_gene: .
v_gene: TRBV4-3
abundance: .
j_gene: TRBJ1-1
CDR3aa: CASSQERTWVNTEAFF
CDR3nt: TGCGCCAGCAGCCAGGAACGGACATGGGTGAACACTGAAGCTTTCTTT

d_gene: .
v_gene: TRBV6-5
abundance: .
j_gene: TRBJ1-3
CDR3aa: CASSYGPGRSGNTIYF
CDR3nt: TGTGCCAGCAGTTACGGGCCAGGCCGCTCTGGAAACACCATATATTTT

d_gene: .
v_gene: TRBV6-5
abundance: .
j_gene: TRBJ2-4
CDR3aa: CASSSPTVAKNIQYF
CDR3nt: TGTGCCAGCAGTTCACCGACAGTAGCCAAAAACATTCAGTACTTC

d_gene: .
v_gene: TRBV4-3
abundance: once
j_gene: TRBJ1-6
CDR3aa: CASSQDPPPGSSPLHF
CDR3nt: TGCGCCAGCAGCCAAGATCCCCCCCCAGGGTCCTCACCCCTCCACTTT

d_gene: .
v_gene: TRBV11-2
abundance: once
j_gene: TRBJ2-5
CDR3aa: CASSPRLALQETQYF
CDR3nt: TGTGCCAGCAGCCCCCGTTTAGCGCTCCAAGAGACCCAGTACTTC

d_gene: TRBD2
v_gene: TRBV9
abundance: .
j_gene: TRBJ2-5
CDR3aa: CASSVDGGALLKTQYF
CDR3nt: TGTGCCAGCAGCGTAGACGGGGGGGCCCTCTTAAAGACCCAGTACTTC

d_gene: TRBD1
v_gene: TRBV2
abundance: .
j_gene: TRBJ1-4
CDR3aa: CASLDRETNEKLFF
CDR3nt: TGTGCCAGCCTGGACAGGGAAACTAATGAAAAACTGTTTTTT

d_gene: TRBD1
v_gene: TRBV2
abundance: .
j_gene: TRBJ2-5
CDR3aa: CASSGTGGSETQYF
CDR3nt: TGTGCCAGCAGCGGGACAGGGGGCAGTGAGACCCAGTACTTC

d_gene: TRBD2
v_gene: TRBV2
abundance: .
j_gene: TRBJ2-3
CDR3aa: CASSLTSGTDTQYF
CDR3nt: TGTGCCAGCAGTTTGACTAGCGGCACAGATACGCAGTATTTT

d_gene: TRBD2
v_gene: TRBV7-9
abundance: .
j_gene: TRBJ2-1
CDR3aa: CASSFPSGGNNEQFF
CDR3nt: TGTGCCAGCAGCTTTCCTAGCGGGGGCAACAATGAGCAGTTCTTC

d_gene: .
v_gene: TRBV10-3
abundance: once
j_gene: TRBJ2-6
CDR3aa: CAISGTAHSGANVLTF
CDR3nt: TGTGCCATCAGTGGGACAGCCCACTCTGGGGCCAACGTCCTGACTTTC

d_gene: TRBD1
v_gene: TRBV5-1
abundance: .
j_gene: TRBJ2-1
CDR3aa: CASSWGQLNEQFF
CDR3nt: TGCGCCAGCAGCTGGGGACAGCTCAATGAGCAGTTCTTC

d_gene: .
v_gene: TRBV6-6
abundance: once
j_gene: TRBJ2-5
CDR3aa: CASSFLATRQETQYF
CDR3nt: TGTGCCAGCAGTTTCCTAGCGACGCGGCAAGAGACCCAGTACTTC

d_gene: .
v_gene: TRBV27
abundance: .
j_gene: TRBJ2-1
CDR3aa: CASSLIPDEQFF
CDR3nt: TGTGCCAGCAGTTTAATTCCCGATGAGCAGTTCTTC

d_gene: .
v_gene: TRBV19
abundance: .
j_gene: TRBJ1-5
CDR3aa: CASTLGGLYSNQPQHF
CDR3nt: TGTGCCAGTACCTTGGGGGGGCTTTATAGCAATCAGCCCCAGCATTTT

d_gene: TRBD1
v_gene: TRBV5-6
abundance: .
j_gene: TRBJ1-1
CDR3aa: CASSWDRGSEAFF
CDR3nt: TGTGCCAGCAGCTGGGACAGGGGCTCTGAAGCTTTCTTT

d_gene: TRBD1
v_gene: TRBV5-5
abundance: .
j_gene: TRBJ2-7
CDR3aa: CASSLAGTEIYEQYF
CDR3nt: TGTGCCAGCAGCCTTGCCGGGACAGAGATCTACGAGCAGTACTTC

d_gene: .
v_gene: TRBV27
abundance: few
j_gene: TRBJ2-5
CDR3aa: CASGRPGLGGETQYF
CDR3nt: TGTGCCAGCGGGAGGCCGGGACTGGGAGGAGAGACCCAGTACTTC

d_gene: TRBD1
v_gene: TRBV18
abundance: .
j_gene: TRBJ2-7
CDR3aa: CASSPGTAYEQYF
CDR3nt: TGTGCCAGCTCACCCGGGACAGCCTACGAGCAGTACTTC

d_gene: TRBD1
v_gene: TRBV29-1
abundance: once
j_gene: TRBJ1-4
CDR3aa: CSGRTGGGKLFF
CDR3nt: TGCAGCGGTCGGACAGGGGGCGGAAAACTGTTTTTT

d_gene: TRBD2
v_gene: TRBV7-3
abundance: .
j_gene: TRBJ2-2
CDR3aa: CASSPGRGGDTGELFF
CDR3nt: TGTGCCAGCAGCCCCGGGAGGGGCGGGGACACCGGGGAGCTGTTTTTT

d_gene: .
v_gene: TRBV9
abundance: .
j_gene: TRBJ2-3
CDR3aa: CASSSEGAATDTQYF
CDR3nt: TGTGCCAGCAGCTCCGAAGGGGCAGCCACAGATACGCAGTATTTT

d_gene: .
v_gene: TRBV4-3
abundance: .
j_gene: TRBJ2-1
CDR3aa: CASSQDWVSGNEQFF
CDR3nt: TGCGCCAGCAGCCAAGATTGGGTGTCGGGTAATGAGCAGTTCTTC

d_gene: TRBD1
v_gene: TRBV25-1
abundance: .
j_gene: TRBJ1-2
CDR3aa: CASSWTGGDYGYTF
CDR3nt: TGTGCCAGCAGTTGGACAGGGGGCGACTATGGCTACACCTTC

d_gene: .
v_gene: TRBV19
abundance: .
j_gene: TRBJ2-2
CDR3aa: CASNRAGGTGELFF
CDR3nt: TGTGCCAGTAATCGAGCAGGGGGGACCGGGGAGCTGTTTTTT

d_gene: TRBD1
v_gene: TRBV11-3
abundance: .
j_gene: TRBJ1-1
CDR3aa: CASTPTGANTEAFF
CDR3nt: TGTGCCAGCACCCCGACAGGGGCGAACACTGAAGCTTTCTTT

d_gene: .
v_gene: TRBV9
abundance: .
j_gene: TRBJ1-1
CDR3aa: CASSVTTRGEEAFF
CDR3nt: TGTGCCAGCAGCGTCACGACCCGGGGGGAAGAAGCTTTCTTT

d_gene: .
v_gene: TRBV11-3
abundance: .
j_gene: TRBJ1-2
CDR3aa: CASSSSRYGYTF
CDR3nt: TGTGCCAGCAGCTCGAGCCGCTATGGCTACACCTTC

d_gene: TRBD2
v_gene: TRBV6-5
abundance: .
j_gene: TRBJ2-7
CDR3aa: CASSATSGGAYEQYF
CDR3nt: TGTGCCAGCAGTGCTACTAGCGGGGGGGCCTACGAGCAGTACTTC

d_gene: .
v_gene: TRBV5-1
abundance: .
j_gene: TRBJ1-4
CDR3aa: CASSLAGFMENEKLFF
CDR3nt: TGCGCCAGCAGCTTGGCGGGATTTATGGAAAATGAAAAACTGTTTTTT

d_gene: TRBD1
v_gene: TRBV19
abundance: .
j_gene: TRBJ1-2
CDR3aa: CASNGQGFRYTF
CDR3nt: TGTGCCAGTAACGGACAGGGTTTCCGCTACACCTTC

d_gene: .
v_gene: TRBV27
abundance: once
j_gene: TRBJ2-3
CDR3aa: CASSLAGRADTQYF
CDR3nt: TGTGCCAGCAGTTTGGCGGGTAGGGCAGATACGCAGTATTTT

d_gene: .
v_gene: TRBV14
abundance: medium-sized
j_gene: TRBJ2-7
CDR3aa: CASSLTGVSYEQYF
CDR3nt: TGTGCCAGCAGCCTCACAGGAGTCTCCTACGAGCAGTACTTC

d_gene: TRBD1
v_gene: TRBV7-9
abundance: .
j_gene: TRBJ2-7
CDR3aa: CASSLAQGSYYEQYF
CDR3nt: TGTGCCAGCAGCTTAGCACAGGGGTCCTACTACGAGCAGTACTTC

d_gene: TRBD2
v_gene: TRBV5-1
abundance: .
j_gene: TRBJ2-1
CDR3aa: CASSPGSGGDEQFF
CDR3nt: TGCGCCAGCAGCCCCGGGTCCGGGGGGGATGAGCAGTTCTTC

d_gene: .
v_gene: TRBV7-2
abundance: .
j_gene: TRBJ2-2
CDR3aa: CASSLQGRAGELFF
CDR3nt: TGTGCCAGCAGCTTACAGGGCCGCGCCGGGGAGCTGTTTTTT

d_gene: TRBD1
v_gene: TRBV27
abundance: .
j_gene: TRBJ1-1
CDR3aa: CASSYRGIMNTEAFF
CDR3nt: TGTGCCAGCAGTTACAGGGGGATCATGAACACTGAAGCTTTCTTT

d_gene: .
v_gene: TRBV19
abundance: once
j_gene: TRBJ2-5
CDR3aa: CASALLANQETQYF
CDR3nt: TGTGCCAGTGCCCTGCTCGCGAATCAAGAGACCCAGTACTTC

d_gene: TRBD1
v_gene: TRBV10-1
abundance: .
j_gene: TRBJ1-1
CDR3aa: CASSELAGGYTEAFF
CDR3nt: TGCGCCAGCAGTGAGTTGGCAGGGGGCTACACTGAAGCTTTCTTT

d_gene: .
v_gene: TRBV5-1
abundance: few
j_gene: TRBJ1-5
CDR3aa: CASSLDRVNQPQHF
CDR3nt: TGCGCCAGCAGCTTGGACAGGGTTAATCAGCCCCAGCATTTT

d_gene: TRBD2
v_gene: TRBV19
abundance: .
j_gene: TRBJ2-1
CDR3aa: CASTLGLAGNNEQFF
CDR3nt: TGTGCCAGTACCCTGGGACTAGCGGGGAACAATGAGCAGTTCTTC

d_gene: .
v_gene: TRBV4-3
abundance: .
j_gene: TRBJ2-7
CDR3aa: CASRGAYEQYF
CDR3nt: TGCGCCAGCAGAGGGGCCTACGAGCAGTACTTC

d_gene: TRBD1
v_gene: TRBV7-2
abundance: few
j_gene: TRBJ1-1
CDR3aa: CASSTQGVGTEAFF
CDR3nt: TGTGCCAGCAGCACCCAGGGGGTTGGCACTGAAGCTTTCTTT